This T cell receptor beta chain was obtained from a study of T cell repertoires in cytomegalovirus infection. The CDR3 extends over 19 amino acids. J was trimmed by 0 bases and V by 1 base; bases with no gene match: 6. The V gene's germline CDR1 is SGHVS and CDR2 FQNEAQ. TCRdb re-derived calls from the reads in MiXCR, one entry per CDR3 protein. Of around 120,000 distinct CDR3 sequences in the sample, roughly 9% were seen once. The sequence was collected from a human donor in good health (CMV status not recorded). Some clones in this sample may be carry-over from other donors' samples. This sequence joins TRBV7-8 and TRBJ1-4; 12 bases are a match to TRBD1. Source material: PBMCs. In nucleotides, the CDR3 is TGTGCCAGCAGCTTAGAACCGGGACAGGGGGCGACAACTAATGAAAAACTGTTTTTT. This sequence encodes CASSLEPGQGATTNEKLFF.